This TCR beta chain was obtained from a study of blood T cell repertoires in COVID-19. Study-wide context: Sites across the United States, Italy and Spain contributed samples from acute and convalescent COVID-19. PBMCs, B-cell-depleted T cells, or T cells were the source of the cDNA or gDNA that made up the material.

Methods used by the authors: Amplification from reference gene primers served as the basis for estimated nucleated cell counts. Data came from immunoSEQ multiplex PCR; TCRdb stores just in-frame clones and leaves some out. V, J and clone size are taken as reported in that table, and D and trimming were inferred from the DNA itself. Found here are about 100,000 clones, almost 90% of them singletons; the top ten hold under 5.5%. CDR1 is SGHAT, CDR2 FQNNGV, per germline. This CDR3 comprises 14 residues. J gave up 6 bases and V 5 bases, and 4 bases lay outside the gene matches. The source of this sequence is a human donor in a cohort sampled during active COVID-19. The rearrangement joins TRBV11-2 to TRBJ2-2; TRBD1 matches 9 bases. Sequenced material: peripheral blood. CDR3 DNA sequence: TGTGCCAGCAGCGCTACAGGGGGCCCCGGGGAGCTGTTTTTT. This sequence encodes CASSATGGPGELFF.